A selection of T cell receptor beta chains follows, all from one sample in a study of CD8 T cells in Susac syndrome. Via MiXCR, TCRdb re-called the immunoSEQ multiplex PCR reads, giving one row per CDR3 protein. This table has 70,000 to 75,000 distinct CDR3 sequences, 90% to 95% appearing once. Specimen: CD4+ T cells from PBMCs. The receptors were sampled from a human donor with Susac syndrome. CDR3s include the opening cysteine and the closing phenylalanine or tryptophan. D genes are given only for firm matches. Only some rows state a clone size, as once, few, many or a class for expanded clones.

J	length	V	size	D	CDR3	DNA
TRBJ1-1	13	TRBV6-2/TRBV6-3	NA	NA	CASSDRMNTEAFF	TGTGCCAGCAGCGACAGGATGAACACTGAAGCTTTCTTT
TRBJ1-6	15	TRBV7-9	NA	TRBD1	CASSLAGTGTSPLHF	TGTGCCAGCAGCTTAGCCGGGACAGGGACCTCACCCCTCCACTTT
TRBJ2-5	18	TRBV7-6	NA	TRBD2	CASSLHGGTSLTPETQYF	TGTGCCAGCAGCTTACACGGGGGGACTAGCCTCACCCCCGAGACCCAGTACTTC
TRBJ2-3	17	TRBV28	NA	NA	CASSPRALRAYTDTQYF	TGTGCCAGCAGTCCACGGGCCCTTAGGGCGTACACAGATACGCAGTATTTT
TRBJ2-1	14	TRBV3-1	once	TRBD2	CASSRRGGPGEQFF	TGTGCCAGCAGCAGGCGGGGGGGCCCGGGTGAGCAGTTCTTC
TRBJ2-3	14	TRBV20-1	NA	TRBD2	CSARSGGRADTQYF	TGCAGTGCTAGGTCGGGGGGGCGAGCGGATACGCAGTATTTT
TRBJ1-5	12	TRBV27	NA	NA	CASSRPGQPQHF	TGTGCCAGCAGTCGACCGGGGCAGCCCCAGCATTTT
TRBJ2-3	15	TRBV7-3	once	NA	CASSRWGGEADTQYF	TGTGCCAGCAGCAGGTGGGGTGGAGAGGCAGATACGCAGTATTTT
TRBJ1-2	15	TRBV7-2	NA	TRBD1	CASSPGTGLVGGYTF	TGTGCCAGCAGCCCTGGGACAGGTCTGGTCGGAGGCTACACCTTC
TRBJ2-3	17	TRBV25-1	NA	TRBD1	CASRNPGQGPTTDTQYF	TGTGCCAGCAGGAATCCGGGACAGGGGCCCACCACAGATACGCAGTATTTT
TRBJ2-1	13	TRBV27	NA	NA	CASKGRNYNEQFF	TGTGCCAGCAAGGGACGGAACTACAATGAGCAGTTCTTC
TRBJ1-4	14	TRBV7-2	NA	NA	CASGSGGANEKLFF	TGTGCCAGCGGATCGGGTGGAGCTAATGAAAAACTGTTTTTT
TRBJ1-5	14	TRBV6-1	NA	TRBD1	CASRGRGGHQPQHF	TGTGCCAGCAGGGGCAGGGGGGGCCACCAGCCCCAGCATTTT
TRBJ2-3	16	TRBV6-5	once	NA	CASSYSWDWSTDTQYF	TGTGCCAGCAGTTACTCGTGGGACTGGAGCACAGATACGCAGTATTTT
TRBJ1-2	13	TRBV5-1	NA	NA	CASSLDRVYGYTF	TGCGCCAGCAGCTTGGACAGGGTTTATGGCTACACCTTC
TRBJ2-7	14	TRBV7-8	few	NA	CASSLIIAPYEQYF	TGTGCCAGCAGCTTAATTATAGCCCCCTACGAGCAGTACTTC
TRBJ2-1	14	TRBV6-2/TRBV6-3	NA	NA	CASKSEWTYNEQFF	TGTGCCAGCAAATCCGAGTGGACCTACAATGAGCAGTTCTTC
TRBJ1-2	12	TRBV6-1	once	NA	CASSRVNYGYTF	TGTGCCAGCAGTAGGGTTAACTATGGCTACACCTTC
TRBJ1-6	14	TRBV3-1	NA	TRBD1	CASSIQGKGSPLHF	TGTGCCAGCAGTATACAGGGGAAAGGGTCACCCCTCCACTTT
TRBJ2-5	14	TRBV9	NA	NA	CASSVGAGQETQYF	TGTGCCAGCAGCGTTGGGGCAGGCCAAGAGACCCAGTACTTC
TRBJ2-5	17	TRBV2	NA	TRBD2	CASRAGTSGGEKETQYF	TGTGCCAGCAGGGCCGGGACTAGCGGGGGGGAAAAAGAGACCCAGTACTTC
TRBJ2-3	19	TRBV28	NA	TRBD2	CASSYPSGLAGGRTDTQYF	TGTGCCAGCAGTTACCCTTCGGGACTAGCGGGGGGAAGGACAGATACGCAGTATTTT
TRBJ2-7	15	TRBV7-2	NA	TRBD1	CASSLPGTGTLWQYF	TGTGCCAGCAGCCTCCCCGGGACAGGGACTCTATGGCAGTACTTC
TRBJ1-2	12	TRBV20-1	once	TRBD1	CSGKQGPGGYTF	TGCAGTGGTAAACAGGGGCCGGGAGGCTACACCTTC